The 10 T cell receptor beta chains below come from one sample, sequenced in a study of OX40 agonist ivuxolimab in advanced cancers. The table came from immunoSEQ multiplex PCR; TCRdb's copy has only in-frame clones and leaves some out. The sample yields some 66,000 clones, almost 85% seen once. The material was CD4+ or CD8+ T cells sorted from blood, obtained in a trial of the OX40 agonist ivuxolimab. The receptor source for this set is an adult with an advanced solid tumor such as melanoma, head and neck, liver or kidney cancer.

The genes are TRBV6-5 and TRBJ2-3; 9 nucleotides agree with TRBD2. CDR3 size: 14 residues. V lost 4 bases to trimming and J lost 2 bases; unmatched junction nucleotides: 1. Germline lookup yields CDR1 MNHEY and CDR2 SVGAGI. CDR3 sequence reads: CASSLGLATDTQYF. The DNA of the CDR3 is TGTGCCAGCAGTTTGGGACTAGCCACAGATACGCAGTATTTT.

This clone was seen more than once but under ten times. V and J are TRBV4-3 and TRBJ2-7, with 8 bases lining up with TRBD1. The trim removed 4 bases at V and 4 bases at J, leaving 6 bases unmatched. The germline V gene has CDR1 LGHNA and CDR2 YSLEER. The CDR3 extends over 14 amino acids. The CDR3 spells CASSPGQGRYEQYF. CDR3 in DNA: TGCGCCAGCAGCCCCGGACAGGGAAGGTACGAGCAGTACTTC.

The chain is built from TRBV28 and TRBJ1-2; D remains unclear. CDR1 and CDR2 from the germline V gene are MDHEN and SYDVKM. Trimming shortened V by 8 bases and J by 7 bases, and 5 bases separated the two germline ends. This CDR3 contains 9 residues. This CDR3 reads CASGVGYTF. For the CDR3, the DNA is TGTGCCAGCGGAGTTGGCTACACCTTC.

The chain couples TRBV27 to TRBJ1-2, with D possibly matching TRBD1 (6 bases). CDR3 length: 14 residues. Germline CDR1 is MNHEY and CDR2 is SMNVEV (reference sequence). V was clipped by 5 bases and J by 8 bases, with 18 bases between them. The CDR3 loop is CASSPQGRGNGYTF. The DNA for the CDR3 is TGTGCCAGCAGTCCTCAGGGGAGAGGGAACGGCTACACCTTC.

The chain recombines TRBV19 with TRBJ2-5, with TRBD1 identical over 10 bases. Trimming at V came to 10 bases and at J to 4 bases, leaving 9 bases not matched to a gene. The CDR3 extends over 14 amino acids. In germline, CDR1 is LNHDA, CDR2 SQIVND (reference sequence). CDR3 loop: CATRRTGGRETQYF. DNA of the CDR3: TGTGCCACCCGCCGGACAGGGGGTCGAGAGACCCAGTACTTC.

V gene TRBV7-2 combines with J gene TRBJ2-7; D may correspond to TRBD1 or TRBD2 (6 bases each). Trimming removed 0 bases at V and 0 bases at J, with 12 bases between. CDR1 SGHTA and CDR2 FQGNSA come from the germline V gene. CDR3 size: 16 residues. The CDR3: CASSLAGGGNSYEQYF. The CDR3 DNA follows: TGTGCCAGCAGCTTAGCGGGGGGCGGGAACTCCTACGAGCAGTACTTC.

The rearrangement uses TRBV10-3 and TRBJ2-7, with 9 bases that match TRBD1. The V gene's germline CDR1 is ENHRY and CDR2 SYGVKD. The V gene end was trimmed by 0 bases and the J gene end by 4 bases; junction bases not matched to a gene: 4. This CDR3 has 15 residues. The CDR3 sequence is CAISESGTGLYEQYV. Here the CDR3 DNA reads TGTGCCATCAGTGAGTCTGGGACAGGGTTGTACGAGCAGTACGTC.

The chain joins TRBV27 to TRBJ2-7; no clear D gene. The CDR3 loop spans 15 amino acids. Trimming left V 6 bases short and J 0 bases short, with 15 bases between. Germline values: CDR1 MNHEY, CDR2 SMNVEV (reference sequence). The CDR3 DNA reads TGTGCCAGCAGCATCCGGGCCTATAGCTCCTACGAGCAGTACTTC. This sequence encodes CASSIRAYSSYEQYF.

The chain has TRBV7-8 and TRBJ2-3; a possible D gene is TRBD2 (7 bases). The CDR3 has 17 residues. Trimming took off 1 base at V and 1 base at J, with 15 bases between the two ends. Germline V gene data show CDR1 as SGHVS and CDR2 as FQNEAQ. The CDR3 sequence: CASSLGSRGGRTDTQYF. The CDR3 region has the DNA TGTGCCAGCAGCTTAGGTTCTCGCGGGGGCCGCACAGATACGCAGTATTTT. Together with reference TRBV7-8 and TRBJ2-3, the CDR3 gives the full variable domain: GAGVSQSPRYKVAKRGQDVALRCDPISGHVSLFWYQQALGQGPEFLTYFQNEAQLDKSGLPSDRFFAERPEGSVSTLKIQRTQQEDSAVYLCASSLGSRGGRTDTQYFGPGTRLTVL.

This clone was recorded only once. The genes are TRBV4-1 and TRBJ2-7; 8 nucleotides line up with TRBD2. Germline CDR1 and CDR2: MGHRA and YSYEKL. The ends lost 0 bases at V and 7 bases at J; junction bases unmatched: 11. The CDR3 loop spans 16 amino acids. CDR3: CASSQDPRAGVLEQYF. CDR3 bases: TGCGCCAGCAGCCAAGATCCTCGAGCGGGAGTGCTTGAGCAGTACTTC.